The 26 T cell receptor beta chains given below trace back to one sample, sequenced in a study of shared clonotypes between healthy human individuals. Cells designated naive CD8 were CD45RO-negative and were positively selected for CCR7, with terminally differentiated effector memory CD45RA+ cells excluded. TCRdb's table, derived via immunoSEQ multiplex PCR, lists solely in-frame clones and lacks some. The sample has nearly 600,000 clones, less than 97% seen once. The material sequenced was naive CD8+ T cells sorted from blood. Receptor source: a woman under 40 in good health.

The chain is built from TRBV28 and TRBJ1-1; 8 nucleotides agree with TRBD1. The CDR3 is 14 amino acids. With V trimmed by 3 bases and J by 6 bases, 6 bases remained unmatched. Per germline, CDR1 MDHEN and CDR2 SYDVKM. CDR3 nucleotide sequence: TGTGCCAGCAGTTTCCAGGGGGCTGGACCTGAAGCTTTCTTT. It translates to CASSFQGAGPEAFF.

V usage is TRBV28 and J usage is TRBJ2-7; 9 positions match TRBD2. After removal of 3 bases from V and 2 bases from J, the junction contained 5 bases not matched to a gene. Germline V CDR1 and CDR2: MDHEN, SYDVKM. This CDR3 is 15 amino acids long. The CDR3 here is CASSFGSGGAYEQYF. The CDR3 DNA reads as TGTGCCAGCAGTTTTGGTAGCGGGGGAGCCTACGAGCAGTACTTC.

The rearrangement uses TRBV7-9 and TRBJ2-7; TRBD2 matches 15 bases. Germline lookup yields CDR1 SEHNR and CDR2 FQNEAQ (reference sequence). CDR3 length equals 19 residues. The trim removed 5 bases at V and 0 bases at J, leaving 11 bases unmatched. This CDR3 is CASSQRTSGRAYSSYEQYF. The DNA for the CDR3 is TGTGCCAGCAGCCAACGGACTAGCGGGAGGGCCTATAGCTCCTACGAGCAGTACTTC.

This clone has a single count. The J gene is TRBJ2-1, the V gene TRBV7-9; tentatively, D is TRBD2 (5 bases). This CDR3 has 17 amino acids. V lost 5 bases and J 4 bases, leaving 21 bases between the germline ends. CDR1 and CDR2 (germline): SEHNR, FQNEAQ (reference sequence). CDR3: CASSPPASLKIYNEQFF. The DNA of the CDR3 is TGTGCCAGCAGCCCTCCGGCTAGCCTTAAGATTTACAATGAGCAGTTCTTC.

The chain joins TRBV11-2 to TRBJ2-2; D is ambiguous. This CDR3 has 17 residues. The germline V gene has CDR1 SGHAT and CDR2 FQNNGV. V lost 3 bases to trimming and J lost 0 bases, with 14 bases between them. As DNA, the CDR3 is TGTGCCAGCAGCTTCCCTTTAAAGATCGCGAACACCGGGGAGCTGTTTTTT. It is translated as CASSFPLKIANTGELFF.

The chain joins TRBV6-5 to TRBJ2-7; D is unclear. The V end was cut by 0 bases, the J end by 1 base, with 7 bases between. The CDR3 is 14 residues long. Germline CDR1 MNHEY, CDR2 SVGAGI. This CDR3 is CASSYSSPSYEQYF. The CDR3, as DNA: TGTGCCAGCAGTTACTCCTCCCCATCCTACGAGCAGTACTTC.

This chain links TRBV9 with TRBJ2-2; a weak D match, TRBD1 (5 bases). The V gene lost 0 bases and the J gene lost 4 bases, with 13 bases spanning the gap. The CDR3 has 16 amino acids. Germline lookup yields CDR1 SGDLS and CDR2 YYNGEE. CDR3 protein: CASSVESGQPTGELFF. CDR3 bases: TGTGCCAGCAGCGTAGAGTCCGGACAACCCACCGGGGAGCTGTTTTTT.

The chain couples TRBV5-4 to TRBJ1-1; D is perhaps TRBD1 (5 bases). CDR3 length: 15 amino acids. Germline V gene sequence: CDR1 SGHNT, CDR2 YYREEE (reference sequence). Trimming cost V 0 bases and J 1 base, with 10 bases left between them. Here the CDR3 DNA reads TGTGCCAGCAGCTTGGTGGGGGACGCGAACACTGAAGCTTTCTTT. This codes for CASSLVGDANTEAFF.

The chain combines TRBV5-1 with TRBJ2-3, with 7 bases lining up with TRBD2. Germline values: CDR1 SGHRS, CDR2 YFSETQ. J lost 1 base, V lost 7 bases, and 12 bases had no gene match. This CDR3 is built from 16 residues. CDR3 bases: TGCGCCAGCCGCCAGAGGGCGGGAGTTCGCACAGATACGCAGTATTTT. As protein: CASRQRAGVRTDTQYF.

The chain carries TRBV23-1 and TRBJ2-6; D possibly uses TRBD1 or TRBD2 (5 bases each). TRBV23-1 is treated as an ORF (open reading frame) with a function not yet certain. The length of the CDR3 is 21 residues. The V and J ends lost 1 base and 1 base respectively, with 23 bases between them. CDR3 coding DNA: TGCGCCAGCAGTCAATGCTTGGCTAGTAGGGACGGGCGGTCTGGGGCCAACGTCCTGACTTTC. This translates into CASSQCLASRDGRSGANVLTF.

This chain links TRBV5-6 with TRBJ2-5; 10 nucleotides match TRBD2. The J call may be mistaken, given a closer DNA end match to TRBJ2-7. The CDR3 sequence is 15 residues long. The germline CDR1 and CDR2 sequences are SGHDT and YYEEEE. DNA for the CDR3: TGTGCCAGCAGCTTTGGGACTAGCGCTAACTACGAGCAGTACTTC. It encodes CASSFGTSANYEQYF.

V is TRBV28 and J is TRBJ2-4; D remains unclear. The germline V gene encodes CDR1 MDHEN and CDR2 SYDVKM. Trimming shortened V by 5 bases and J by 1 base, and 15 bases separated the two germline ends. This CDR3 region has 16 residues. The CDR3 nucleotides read TGTGCCAGCAGTGCGACGACCGAGGCTGCCAAAAACATTCAGTACTTC. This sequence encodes CASSATTEAAKNIQYF.

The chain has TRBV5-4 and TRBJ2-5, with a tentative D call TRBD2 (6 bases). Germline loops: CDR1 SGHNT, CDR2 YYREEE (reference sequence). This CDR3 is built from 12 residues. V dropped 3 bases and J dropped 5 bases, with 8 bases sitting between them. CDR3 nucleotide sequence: TGTGCCAGCAGCTCGGGACTGGAGACCCAGTACTTC. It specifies CASSSGLETQYF.

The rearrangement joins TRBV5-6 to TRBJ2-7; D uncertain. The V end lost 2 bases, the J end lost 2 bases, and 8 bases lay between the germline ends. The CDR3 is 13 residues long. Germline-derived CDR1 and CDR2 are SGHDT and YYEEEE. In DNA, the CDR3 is TGTGCCAGCAGCTTTCTCGAAACCTACGAGCAGTACTTC. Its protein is CASSFLETYEQYF.

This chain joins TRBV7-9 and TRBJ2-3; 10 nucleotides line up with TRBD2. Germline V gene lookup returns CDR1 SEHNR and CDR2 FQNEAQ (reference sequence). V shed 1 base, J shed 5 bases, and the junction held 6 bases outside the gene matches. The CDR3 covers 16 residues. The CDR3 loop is CASSLGGLAERDTQYF. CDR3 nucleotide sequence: TGTGCCAGCAGCTTAGGCGGACTAGCGGAGAGAGATACGCAGTATTTT.

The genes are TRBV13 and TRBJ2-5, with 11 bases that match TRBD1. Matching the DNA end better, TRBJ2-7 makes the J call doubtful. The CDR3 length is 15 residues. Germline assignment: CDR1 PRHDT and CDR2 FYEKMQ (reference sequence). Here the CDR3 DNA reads TGTGCCAGCAGCTCGGACAGGGGGCTCTCCTACGAGCAGTACTTC. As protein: CASSSDRGLSYEQYF.

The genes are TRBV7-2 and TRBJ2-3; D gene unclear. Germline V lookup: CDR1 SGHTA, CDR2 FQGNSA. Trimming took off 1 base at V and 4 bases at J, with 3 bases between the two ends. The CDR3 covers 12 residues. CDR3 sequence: CASSLEADTQYF. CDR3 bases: TGTGCCAGCAGCTTAGAGGCAGATACGCAGTATTTT.

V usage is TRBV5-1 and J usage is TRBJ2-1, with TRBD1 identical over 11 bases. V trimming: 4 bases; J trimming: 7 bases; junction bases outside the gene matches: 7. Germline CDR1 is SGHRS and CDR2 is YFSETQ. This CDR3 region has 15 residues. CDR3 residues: CASSVWDRGLNEQFF. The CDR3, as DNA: TGCGCCAGCAGCGTTTGGGACAGGGGGTTGAATGAGCAGTTCTTC. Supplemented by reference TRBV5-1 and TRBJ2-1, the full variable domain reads KAGVTQTPRYLIKTRGQQVTLSCSPISGHRSVSWYQQTPGQGLQFLFEYFSETQRNKGNFPGRFSGRQFSNSRSEMNVSTLELGDSALYLCASSVWDRGLNEQFFGPGTRLTVL.

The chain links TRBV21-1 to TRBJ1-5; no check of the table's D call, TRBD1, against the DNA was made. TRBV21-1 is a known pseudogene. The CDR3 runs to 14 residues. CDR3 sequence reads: CASSKVRRNQPQHF. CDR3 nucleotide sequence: TGTGCCAGCAGCAAAGTCAGGCGAAATCAGCCCCAGCATTTT.

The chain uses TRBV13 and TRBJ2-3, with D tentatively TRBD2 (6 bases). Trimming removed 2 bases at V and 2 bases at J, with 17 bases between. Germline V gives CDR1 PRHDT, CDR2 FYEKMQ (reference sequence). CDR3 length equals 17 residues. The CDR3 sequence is CASSLPAGKPHTDTQYF. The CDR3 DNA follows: TGTGCCAGCAGCTTACCGGCGGGGAAACCCCACACAGATACGCAGTATTTT.

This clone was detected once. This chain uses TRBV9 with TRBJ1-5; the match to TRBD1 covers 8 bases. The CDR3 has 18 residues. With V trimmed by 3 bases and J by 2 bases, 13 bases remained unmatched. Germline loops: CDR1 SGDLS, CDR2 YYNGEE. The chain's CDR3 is CASSAGVTGDDGNQPQHF. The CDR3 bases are TGTGCCAGCAGCGCAGGAGTGACAGGGGATGATGGCAATCAGCCCCAGCATTTT.

CDR3 amino acids: CASSPGAGLGGEQYF. CDR3 bases: TGTGCCAGCAGTCCCGGAGCAGGTTTGGGAGGCGAGCAGTACTTC. V is TRBV27 and J is TRBJ2-7, with a weak D call TRBD2 (6 bases). Germline CDR1 reads MNHEY; CDR2 reads SMNVEV (reference sequence). V lost 5 bases, J lost 6 bases, and 20 bases lay in between. The CDR3 length is 15 residues.

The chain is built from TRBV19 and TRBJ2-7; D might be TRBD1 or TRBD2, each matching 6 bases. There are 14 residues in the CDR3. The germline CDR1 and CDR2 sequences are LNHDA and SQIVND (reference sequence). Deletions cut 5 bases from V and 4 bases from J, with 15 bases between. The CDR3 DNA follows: TGTGCCAGTAGTGTCGCCGGGGGCAGATACGAGCAGTACTTC. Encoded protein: CASSVAGGRYEQYF.

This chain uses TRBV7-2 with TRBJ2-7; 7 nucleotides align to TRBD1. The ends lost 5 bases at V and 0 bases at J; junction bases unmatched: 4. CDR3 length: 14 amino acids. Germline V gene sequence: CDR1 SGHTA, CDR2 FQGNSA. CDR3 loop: CASSKGDSSYEQYF. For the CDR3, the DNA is TGTGCCAGCAGCAAAGGGGACAGCTCCTACGAGCAGTACTTC.

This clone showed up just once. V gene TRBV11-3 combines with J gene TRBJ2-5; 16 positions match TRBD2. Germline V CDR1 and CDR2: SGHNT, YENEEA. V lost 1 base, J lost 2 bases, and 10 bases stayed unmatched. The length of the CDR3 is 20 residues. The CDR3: CASSLGLTGLAGGDQETQYF. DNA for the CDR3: TGTGCCAGCAGCTTAGGGCTAACGGGACTAGCGGGAGGGGATCAAGAGACCCAGTACTTC.

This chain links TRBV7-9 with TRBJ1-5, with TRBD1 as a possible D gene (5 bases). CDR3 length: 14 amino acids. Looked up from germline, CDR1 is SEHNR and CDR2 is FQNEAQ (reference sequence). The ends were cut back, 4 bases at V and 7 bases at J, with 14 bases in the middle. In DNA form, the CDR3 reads TGTGCCAGCAGCTCTGGGGGGGTCGGACAGCCCCAGCATTTT. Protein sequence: CASSSGGVGQPQHF.